Following are 7 T cell receptor beta chains from one sample sequenced in a study of T cell responses to AZD1222 COVID-19 vaccine. Sequencing was performed with immunoSEQ multiplex PCR; in TCRdb, only in-frame clones are kept and a portion is missing. The sample yields roughly 110,000 clones, 75% to 95% seen once. The sequenced sample was peripheral blood, obtained 28 days after the second AZD1222 dose. Every receptor here comes from an adult who received the AZD1222 COVID-19 vaccine.

The chain joins TRBV6-5 to TRBJ1-4, with TRBD1 as a possible D gene (5 bases). The V gene's germline CDR1 is MNHEY and CDR2 SVGAGI. The ends were cut back, 7 bases at V and 3 bases at J, with 15 bases in the middle. CDR3 length equals 15 residues. The CDR3 here is CASTSSGTSNEKLFF. The CDR3 region has the DNA TGTGCCAGCACCTCTTCCGGGACTTCTAATGAAAAACTGTTTTTT.

This rearrangement joins TRBV18 to TRBJ1-1, with a possible D match to TRBD1 (5 bases). CDR1 is KGHSH, CDR2 LQKENI, per germline. This CDR3 has 13 amino acids. With 5 bases removed from V and 1 base from J, the gap between germline ends came to 8 bases. The CDR3 nucleotides read TGTGCCAGCTCAGAGCAGGGGAACACTGAAGCTTTCTTT. It specifies CASSEQGNTEAFF.

The genes are TRBV6-2 or TRBV6-3 and TRBJ2-7, with 7 bases that match TRBD2. The CDR3 is 15 amino acids. CDR1 and CDR2 from the germline V gene are MNHEY and SVGEGT. V dropped 6 bases and J dropped 2; count of bases not matched to a gene: 10. CDR3 loop: CASSSTRSGAYEQYF. DNA for the CDR3: TGTGCCAGCAGCTCCACGAGGAGCGGGGCCTACGAGCAGTACTTC.

This chain connects TRBV10-3 to TRBJ2-3; no firm D call. V was shortened by 3 bases and J by 1 base, with 5 bases between the two germline ends. The CDR3 spans 13 residues. Germline-derived CDR1 and CDR2 are ENHRY and SYGVKD. CDR3 in amino acids: CAISDLGTDTQYF. The CDR3 bases are TGTGCCATCAGTGACTTAGGCACAGATACGCAGTATTTT.

The rearrangement joins TRBV9 to TRBJ2-6; D is unclear. V gave up 2 bases and J gave up 2 bases, with 5 bases separating them. This CDR3 is 14 amino acids long. Germline-derived CDR1 and CDR2 are SGDLS and YYNGEE. The CDR3 reads CASSVVAGANVLTF. Here the CDR3 DNA reads TGTGCCAGCAGCGTCGTAGCTGGGGCCAACGTCCTGACTTTC.

The V gene is TRBV29-1, the J gene TRBJ1-6; 7 bases map to TRBD1. Germline V gene sequence: CDR1 SQVTM, CDR2 ANQGSEA. This CDR3 comprises 13 residues. The V gene end was trimmed by 3 bases and the J gene end by 11 bases; junction bases not matched to a gene: 7. The CDR3 nucleotides read TGCAGCGTTGAGGGACAGCCCGGGGCACCCCTCCACTTT. This sequence encodes CSVEGQPGAPLHF. The full variable domain, completed using reference TRBV29-1 and TRBJ1-6, is SAVISQKPSRDICQRGTSLTIQCQVDSQVTMMFWYRQQPGQSLTLIATANQGSEATYESGFVIDKFPISRPNLTFSTLTVSNMSPEDSSIYLCSVEGQPGAPLHFGNGTRLTVT.

The chain carries TRBV3-1 (or the pseudogene TRBV3-2) and TRBJ2-7; the D gene is possibly TRBD2 (5 bases). The CDR3 contains 16 residues. CDR1 and CDR2 from the germline V gene are LGHDT and YNNKEL (reference sequence). The ends were cut back, 4 bases at V and 1 base at J, with 17 bases in the middle. The CDR3 sequence is CASSPFGLARSYEQYF. The CDR3 nucleotides read TGTGCCAGCAGCCCCTTCGGTTTAGCGCGTTCCTACGAGCAGTACTTC.